The sample holds one count of the clone carrying this TCR beta chain. In the study's own analysis: It was from reference gene primer amplification that nucleated cell counts were estimated. Profiling relied on immunoSEQ multiplex PCR, and the TCRdb table lists in-frame clones only, not all of them. The DNA was the basis for D and trimming; V, J and clone size are from that table. The sample carries around 70,000 clones, 82% recorded once. This sample is drawn from a study of blood T cell repertoires in COVID-19. Study at large: Samples came from the United States, Italy and Spain, spanning acute and convalescent COVID-19. From T cells, B-cell-depleted T cells, or PBMCs came the material, which was cDNA or gDNA.

The V and J ends lost 0 bases and 0 bases respectively, with 7 bases between them. CDR1 SGDLS and CDR2 YYNGEE come from the germline V gene. The CDR3 spans 14 residues. The rearrangement links TRBV9 to TRBJ2-7, with D hard to call. The receptor was isolated from a man in his 60s with acute or convalescent COVID-19. Sample: peripheral blood. This chain's CDR3 is CASSVERHSYEQYV. The CDR3 DNA sequence: TGTGCCAGCAGCGTAGAACGACACTCCTACGAGCAGTACGTC.